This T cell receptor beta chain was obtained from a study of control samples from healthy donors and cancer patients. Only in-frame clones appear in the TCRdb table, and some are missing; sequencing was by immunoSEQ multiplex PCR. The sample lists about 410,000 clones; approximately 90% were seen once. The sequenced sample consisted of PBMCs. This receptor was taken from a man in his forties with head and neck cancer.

The CDR3 DNA follows: TGTGCCATCAGCGAAGCCGTCGGGGGCTCAGGCTATGGCTACACCTTC. Encoded protein: CAISEAVGGSGYGYTF. The chain carries TRBV10-3 and TRBJ1-2, with TRBD1 as a possible D gene (6 bases). V dropped 6 bases and J dropped 4 bases, with 21 bases sitting between them. The CDR3 totals 16 residues. Germline V lookup: CDR1 ENHRY, CDR2 SYGVKD.